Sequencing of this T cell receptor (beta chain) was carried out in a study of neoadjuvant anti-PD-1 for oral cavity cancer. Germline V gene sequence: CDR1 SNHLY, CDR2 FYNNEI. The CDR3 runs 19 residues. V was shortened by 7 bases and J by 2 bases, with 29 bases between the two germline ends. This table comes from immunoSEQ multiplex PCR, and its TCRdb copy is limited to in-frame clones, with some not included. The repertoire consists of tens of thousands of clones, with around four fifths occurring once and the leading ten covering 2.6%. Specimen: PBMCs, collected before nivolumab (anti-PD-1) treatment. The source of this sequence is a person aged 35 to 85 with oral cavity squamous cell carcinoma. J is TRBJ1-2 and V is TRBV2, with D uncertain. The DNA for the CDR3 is TGTGCCAGCAAAGGTGGTGCTATAGCCGGGGAAAGAGGGAACTATGGCTACACCTTC. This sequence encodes CASKGGAIAGERGNYGYTF.